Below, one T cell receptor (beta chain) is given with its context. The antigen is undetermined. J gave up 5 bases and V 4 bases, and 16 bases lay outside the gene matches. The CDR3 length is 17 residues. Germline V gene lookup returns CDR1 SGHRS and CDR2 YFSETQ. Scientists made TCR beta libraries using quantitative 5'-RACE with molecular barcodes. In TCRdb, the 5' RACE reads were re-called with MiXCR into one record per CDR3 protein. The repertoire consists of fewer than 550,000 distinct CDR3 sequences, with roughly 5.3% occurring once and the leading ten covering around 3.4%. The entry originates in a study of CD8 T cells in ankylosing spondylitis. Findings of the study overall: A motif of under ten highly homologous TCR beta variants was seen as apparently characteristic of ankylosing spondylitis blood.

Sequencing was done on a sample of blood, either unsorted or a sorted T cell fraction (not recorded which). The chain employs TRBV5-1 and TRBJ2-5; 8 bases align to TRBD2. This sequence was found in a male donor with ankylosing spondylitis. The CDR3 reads CASSPLLGRGARETQYF. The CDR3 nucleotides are TGCGCCAGCAGCCCACTTCTAGGGCGGGGGGCGAGGGAGACCCAGTACTTC.